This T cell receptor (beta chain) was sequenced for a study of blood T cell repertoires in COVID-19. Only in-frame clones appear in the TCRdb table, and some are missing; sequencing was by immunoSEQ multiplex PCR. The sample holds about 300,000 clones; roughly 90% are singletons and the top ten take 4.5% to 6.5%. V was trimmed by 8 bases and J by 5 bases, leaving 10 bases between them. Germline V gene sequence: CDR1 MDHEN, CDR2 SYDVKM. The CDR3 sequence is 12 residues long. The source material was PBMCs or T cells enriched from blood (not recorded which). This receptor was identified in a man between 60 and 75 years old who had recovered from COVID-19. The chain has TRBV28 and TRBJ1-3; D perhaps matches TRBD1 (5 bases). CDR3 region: CASAPGRNTIYF. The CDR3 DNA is TGTGCCAGCGCCCCAGGGAGAAACACCATATATTTT.